Detailed here is one T cell receptor (beta chain). These data belong to a study of blood T cell repertoires in COVID-19. This CDR3 has 13 amino acids. The germline CDR1 and CDR2 sequences are LGHDT and YNNKEL (reference sequence). Trimming removed 2 bases at V and 9 bases at J, with 11 bases between. Study processing details: Reference gene primer amplification gave estimated nucleated cell counts. This table comes from immunoSEQ multiplex PCR, and its TCRdb copy is limited to in-frame clones, with some not included. That table supplies the V and J calls and clone size; D and trimming were determined from the DNA. The sample includes over 250,000 clones, approximately 90% of them seen just once.

The TCR comes from a woman between 45 and 60 years old who had recovered from COVID-19. Sequences were obtained from PBMCs or T cells enriched from blood (not recorded which). The chain combines TRBV3-1 (or the pseudogene TRBV3-2) with TRBJ2-1; D is undetermined. The DNA for the CDR3 is TGTGCCAGCAGCCAATCCCTCAGACTTGAGCAGTTCTTC. Residues: CASSQSLRLEQFF.